This T cell receptor beta chain was sequenced in a study of cytomegalovirus exposure and HLA in healthy donors (dated by TCRdb to about 2017). Context from the whole study: A later analysis indicated that the 130 or so validation repertoires were generated on the platform also employed for the 600 to 750 repertoires of the first cohort. The study aimed to test whether signatures of past pathogen exposure could be identified by cataloging public T cell receptors. In addition to the first cohort of approximately 670 subjects, a separate validation cohort of approximately 130 different subjects was used. The study combined high-throughput TCR immunosequencing, statistical association of individual TCRs with disease status, and machine learning to predict cytomegalovirus infection status. What the work shows at the level of the full study, not this receptor alone: A total of 150 to 200 TCR beta chains were listed by the study as associated with cytomegalovirus. In vitro tests confirmed that a few of the cytomegalovirus-associated TCR beta chains recognize cytomegalovirus antigens. The classifier was reported to diagnose cytomegalovirus status with high specificity and sensitivity in both the original cohort and the validation cohort. A later analysis found that TCRs clustered in the first cohort also tended to co-occur in the 120 validation repertoires, with 94% of cluster scores above 0. The authors suggested that the approach could potentially be generalized to other disease states and immunological phenotypes. All 120 or so repertoires were used to score co-occurrence in the validation cohort in a later analysis, because that analysis had no HLA typing for the cohort. Most TCR sequences were observed very rarely across donors, whereas some public TCRs were present in many individuals.

On this clone itself: Its binding antigen is unknown. Base qualities are not recorded, but no much larger clone differs from it by a single base.

Separate from the roughly 650-subject first cohort, the validation cohort of roughly 120 subjects was the group to which the donors belonged. Libraries were built with the immunoSEQ multiplex PCR assay. For the original study's pipeline: A statistical classification framework was built to diagnose cytomegalovirus status from the catalog of TCR beta chain sequences. TCRdb carries this immuneACCESS record with in-frame sequences only. Its versions omit some clonotypes, under half of them owing to an unresolved V gene in the studies checked, with the rest unexplained. Clonal size and the V and J genes are those of that table, whereas D and trimming came from the DNA. The sample profile shows roughly 80,000 clones; 85% to 95% of them were found once. Of the sample, about 0.7% is held by the ten largest clones. The germline V gene gives CDR1 as WSHSY and CDR2 as SAAADI. From the cysteine through the phenylalanine, the CDR3 covers 11 amino acids. Only the CDR3 portion is preserved as DNA: 33 bases, with reading frame beginning at the first base. Trimming at the junction amounts to 4 bases on V and 4 bases on J, and the germline ends lie 5 bases apart.

In this chain, TRBV10-2 is recombined with TRBJ2-7; a confident D gene designation cannot be given. Sequenced material: PBMCs. This clonotype originated in a man between 18 and 29 years old in good health and CMV-seronegative. The DNA is TGCGCCAGCAGTGGCGAGTACGAGCAGTACTTC. It codes for CASSGEYEQYF.